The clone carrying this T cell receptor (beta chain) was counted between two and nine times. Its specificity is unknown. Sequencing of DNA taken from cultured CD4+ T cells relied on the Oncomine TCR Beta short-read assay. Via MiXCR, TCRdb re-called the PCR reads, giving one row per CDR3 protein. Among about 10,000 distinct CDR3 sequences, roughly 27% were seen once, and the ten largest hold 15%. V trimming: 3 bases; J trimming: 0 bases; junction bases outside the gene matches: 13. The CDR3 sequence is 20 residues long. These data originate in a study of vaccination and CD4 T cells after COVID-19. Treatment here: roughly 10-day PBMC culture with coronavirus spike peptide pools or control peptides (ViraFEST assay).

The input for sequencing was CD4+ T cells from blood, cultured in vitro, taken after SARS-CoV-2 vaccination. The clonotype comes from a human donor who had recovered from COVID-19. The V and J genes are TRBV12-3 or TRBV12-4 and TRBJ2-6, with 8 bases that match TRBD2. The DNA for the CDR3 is TGTGCCAGCAGTTTTAGAGCGGGAGCGGTGGTTTTCTCTGGGGCCAACGTCCTGACTTTC. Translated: CASSFRAGAVVFSGANVLTF.